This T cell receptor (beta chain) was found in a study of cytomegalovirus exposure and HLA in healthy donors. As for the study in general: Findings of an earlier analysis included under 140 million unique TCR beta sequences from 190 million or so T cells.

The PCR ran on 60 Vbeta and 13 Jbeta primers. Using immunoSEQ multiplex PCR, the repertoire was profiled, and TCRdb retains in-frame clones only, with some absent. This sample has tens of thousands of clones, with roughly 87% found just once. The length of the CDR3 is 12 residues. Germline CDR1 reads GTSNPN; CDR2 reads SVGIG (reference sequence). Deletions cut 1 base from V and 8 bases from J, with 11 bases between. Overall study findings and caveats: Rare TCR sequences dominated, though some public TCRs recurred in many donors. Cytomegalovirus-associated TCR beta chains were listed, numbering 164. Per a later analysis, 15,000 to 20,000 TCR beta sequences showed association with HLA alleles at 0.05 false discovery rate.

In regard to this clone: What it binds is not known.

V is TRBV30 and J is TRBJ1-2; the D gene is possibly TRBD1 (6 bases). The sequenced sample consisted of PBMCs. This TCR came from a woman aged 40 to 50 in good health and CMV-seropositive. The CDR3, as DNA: TGTGCCTGGAGTGCAGGGGAGTGCGGCTACACCTTC. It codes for CAWSAGECGYTF.